This T cell receptor beta chain was recorded in a study of cytomegalovirus exposure and HLA in healthy donors (dated by TCRdb to about 2017). For context, the study as a whole: According to an earlier analysis of a few hundred of the donors, 150 million to 200 million T cells yielded 100 million or so unique TCR beta sequences and roughly 280 Gb of sequence data. To study patterns of TCR occurrence, a later analysis re-analyzed previously published TCR beta repertoires from several hundred donors and added high-resolution HLA genotyping. To decide whether each TCR beta V gene segment behaved as functional or pseudogenic, an earlier analysis of some 570 of the donors relied on high-throughput TCR beta sequencing. Using immunosequencing, the study profiled T cell repertoires from fewer than 850 subjects and related those repertoires to cytomegalovirus serostatus. Alongside the repertoire data, information on donor age, sex, ethnicity and CMV serostatus was compiled. An early release covering roughly 600 HLA-typed donors comprised about 300 gigabases of sequencing data and some 79 million unique TCR sequences. High-throughput TCR immunosequencing, statistical association of individual TCRs with disease status, and machine learning were combined to predict cytomegalovirus infection status. Class I and class II HLA loci were covered by the typing at four-digit resolution. All discovery cohort repertoires had been generated using a single sequencing platform. A separate validation cohort of approximately 130 different subjects was used in addition to the approximately 700-subject first cohort. The aim of the study was to test whether cataloging public T cell receptors could identify signatures of past pathogen exposure. The number of donors typed differed by locus, with roughly 620-630 for A, B, C, DRB1 and DQB1, more than 500 for DQA1, nearly 610 for DPA1, and some 440 for DPB1. In a later genetic analysis, genome-wide SNP genotypes for about 65% of the roughly 700 donors were used, and that subset was treated as a discovery cohort. Among 398 genotyped donors of the cohort, an average of around 240,000 unique TCR beta nucleotide sequences were sequenced per donor, 15% to 20% of them non-productive. Among the roughly 400 genotyped donors, around 81% belonged to the genetic ancestry cluster associated with self-reported Caucasian donors. The later analysis used no new phenotypic data to find candidate immune exposures, relying instead on TCR beta sequences and their occurrence across donors. About 5 DR-DQ haplotypes were handled as single units for association and clustering, since linkage in the cohort was strong. What the research found in general, with its limitations: In an earlier analysis of around 500 of the donors, most TCR beta V segments appeared in productive rearrangements about 87% or about 30% of the time, broadly matching IMGT annotations. Most CMV-associated TCR beta chains appeared to be HLA-restricted in a later analysis, and the HLA associations seemed to be driven largely by CMV exposure. A later analysis associated about 17,000 TCR beta sequences with specific HLA alleles at a false discovery rate of 0.05. The study listed around 160 TCR beta chains as associated with cytomegalovirus. This cohort had only TCR beta chains sequenced, and the lack of alpha or paired-chain data limited which features could be detected. When HLA alleles, especially DR and DQ, strongly co-occurred, TCR associations were difficult to assign to individual alleles. Several of the top co-occurrence clusters appeared to be linked to parvovirus B19, influenza, CMV and Epstein-Barr virus, according to a later analysis. Because counts were too low, seventeen rarely observed V segments, including chromosome 9 orphons, were left out of the earlier analysis of some 600 of the donors. A few of the identified cytomegalovirus-associated TCR beta chains were confirmed in vitro to be specific for cytomegalovirus antigens. A group of highly shared sequence variants was considered likely to be a technical artifact of the sequencing pipeline. The 87-base-pair reads could not distinguish some IMGT-functional V segments, including TRBV6-2 and TRBV6-3, so those segments were excluded. A later genetic analysis associated a missense DCLRE1C variant with V-gene and J-gene trimming of TCR beta chains, and an independent cohort replicated the association. The authors suggested that the approach could potentially be extended to other disease states and immunological phenotypes. According to a later analysis, TCR association rates differed among HLA loci, with DRB1 alleles showing the most associated TCRs and HLA-C alleles showing the fewest. HLA typing was unavailable for some donors at each locus, so association tests used only the typed subset. Linkage disequilibrium might explain the correlated functional status among segregating V segments, but an unknown experimental factor could not be ruled out. The only immune exposure information available for the cohort was CMV serostatus. Roughly uniform sequencing depth across donors was assumed in presence/absence analyses, although this assumption may not hold. Cytomegalovirus status was reported to be diagnosed by the classifier with high specificity and sensitivity in both the original and validation cohorts. In a later genetic analysis, fewer N-insertions in productive TCRs were reported among donors in an Asian-associated ancestry cluster than the approximately 710-donor mean. In a later analysis, HLA-associated TCR beta chains showed more clonal expansion and lower generation probabilities than non-associated chains that were equally common. A further reported finding was that TCR beta sequences accurately predicted the HLA-A and HLA-B alleles for most subjects in the first cohort. Across donors, most TCR sequences were observed very rarely, whereas some public TCRs were present in many individuals.

In its sample, this clone was seen a few times. The antigen it recognizes is unknown. The sample holds no much larger clone one base away, and base qualities are not on file. Trimming accounts for 3 bases at V and 5 bases at J, while the number of junction bases matched to no gene is 6. The CDR3 runs 13 residues from the cysteine to the phenylalanine. The CDR3 DNA has 39 bases and is translated from base 1. According to the germline V gene (reference sequence), CDR1 reads GTSNPN and CDR2 reads SVGIG. Library construction relied on the immunoSEQ multiplex PCR assay. The multiplex PCR relied on a mix of 60 forward primers for TCR Vbeta segments and 13 reverse primers for TCR Jbeta segments. The CDR3 region of rearranged TCR beta genes was amplified from genomic DNA with a multiplex PCR assay. On the Illumina HiSeq System, the amplified TCR beta libraries were sequenced as 87-base-pair reads. Turning to the authors' computational methods: A later analysis tallied 75 million to 95 million unique TCR beta chains across the 700 or so repertoires, and about 10 million of those chains were shared by two or more donors. Raw reads were error-corrected and collapsed into unique sequences with a nearest-neighbor algorithm that merged closely related sequences to remove PCR and sequencing errors. To assign V, D and J gene segments, CDR3 sequences were aligned to IMGT reference sequences. For a sequence to be retained, at least a six-nucleotide match to both a V gene segment and a J gene segment was required. Rearrangements were called productive when the CDR3 lacked stop codons and stayed in frame with V and J; all others were non-productive. Following IMGT convention, CDR3 was defined as the stretch from the second conserved V-encoded cysteine up to the conserved J-encoded phenylalanine. The earlier analysis of some 600 of the donors excluded sequences that lacked an unambiguous match to a single V gene segment. In an earlier analysis of several hundred of the donors, V segments were called functional above 56.7% productive rearrangements and were called segregating when the between-donor standard deviation exceeded 5%. A statistical classification framework was developed to diagnose cytomegalovirus status using the catalog of TCR beta chain sequences. In a later analysis, TCR nucleotide sequences were compared against IMGT/GENE-DB human TR gene sequences so that V and J genes could be assigned. In a later analysis, CDR3 sequences and most-parsimonious VDJ recombination scenarios were assigned using the TCRdist pipeline. A later analysis defined each TCR beta chain by its CDR3 amino acid sequence plus V-gene family, and excluded reads lacking a unique V-gene family. To address suspected cross-contamination and a sequencing artifact, a later analysis removed 550 to 750 highly shared, low-generation-probability nucleotide sequences. A later analysis calculated a clonal expansion index for each public chain from normalized within-repertoire ranks of inferred template counts. Generation probabilities in a later analysis came from a VDJ recombination model fitted to out-of-frame rearrangements, and those results were checked against IGoR. In a later analysis, TCR-TCR, TCR-HLA and TCR-CMV co-occurrence was scored with hypergeometric tests, and a repertoire-size bias correction was applied to TCR pairs. To estimate false discovery rates, a later analysis permuted the HLA or CMV assignments 20 times. A later analysis grouped co-occurring TCRs with DBSCAN, adding TCRdist sequence similarity when clustering within HLA-allele-positive subsets. Repertoires with fewer than 30,000 or more than 120,000 public chains, plus five repertoires with anomalous nucleotide sharing, were excluded from co-occurrence clustering. TCRdb retrieved this table from immuneACCESS and kept in-frame rearrangements only. Not all clones are present; in checked studies, unresolved V genes account for under half, and no reason is known for the remainder. D and trimming were read from the DNA, whereas the V and J calls and clone size are those reported in that table. The sample table shows 150,000 to 200,000 clones, and about 75% are seen once. The ten biggest clones cover around 2.5% of the sample.

The cohort consisted of more than 650 healthy bone marrow donors. Cohort members were all nominally healthy when sampled, although unrecorded immune exposures were likely present. The donor was CMV seronegative and belonged to the group of 380 or so seronegative cohort members. A peripheral blood sample was provided by each donor, and peripheral blood mononuclear cells were used for TCR beta sequencing. Genomic DNA extraction from the blood cell samples was performed with the Qiagen DNeasy Blood Extraction Kit. The origin of this receptor is a female donor in good health and CMV-seronegative. The V and J genes are TRBV30 and TRBJ2-7; the central 8 bases match TRBD1. The sample comprised PBMCs. The DNA is as follows: TGTGCCTGGAGCTCGACAGGGGCCCACGAGCAGTACTTC. Its amino acids are CAWSSTGAHEQYF.